A selection of T cell receptor beta chains follows, all from one sample in a study of blood T cell repertoires in COVID-19. Using immunoSEQ multiplex PCR, the repertoire was profiled, and TCRdb retains in-frame clones only, with some absent. The sample gives fewer than 130,000 clones, 76% of which show up once; roughly 3.8% is in the top ten. The material sequenced was peripheral blood. The receptors shown here come from a woman older than 75 with acute or convalescent COVID-19. CDR3s include the opening cysteine and the closing phenylalanine or tryptophan. D genes are given only for firm matches. Not all rows give a size; the values are once, few, many and, for expanded clones, a class.

V gene,J gene,CDR3 length,clone size,D gene,CDR3 DNA,CDR3 protein
TRBV5-8,TRBJ2-5,14,once,NA,TGTGCCAGCAGCCGCCGACAGCAGCAAGAGACCCAGTACTTC,CASSRRQQQETQYF
TRBV7-3,TRBJ1-3,15,once,TRBD1,TGCGCCAGCAGCAGGCGGACAGGCTTTGGAAACACCATATATTTT,CASSRRTGFGNTIYF
TRBV7-7,TRBJ2-7,15,NA,NA,TGTGCCAGCAGCCCCATGGCGGGGAGCTCCTACGAGCAGTACTTC,CASSPMAGSSYEQYF
TRBV30,TRBJ1-1,11,NA,NA,TGTGCCTGGAGTCCCAAAACTGAAGCTTTCTTT,CAWSPKTEAFF
TRBV11-2,TRBJ2-1,14,NA,TRBD2,TGTGCCAGCAGCCCGTCGACTAGCGGGAGGGAGCAGTTCTTC,CASSPSTSGREQFF
TRBV21-1,TRBJ2-3,14,NA,NA,TGTGCCAGCAGCAAACAGGGTCCCACAGATACGCAGTATTTT,CASSKQGPTDTQYF
TRBV7-2,TRBJ1-6,19,NA,TRBD1,TGTGCCAGCAGCTTAGTTCTTGGGACAGTAGACTCCAGGAATTCACCCCTCCACTTT,CASSLVLGTVDSRNSPLHF
TRBV6-2/TRBV6-3,TRBJ2-3,15,NA,NA,TGTGCCAGCAGTTACTGGGGGGAGTGGAGAGATACGCAGTATTTT,CASSYWGEWRDTQYF
TRBV29-1,TRBJ2-4,11,NA,TRBD2,TGCAGCGTTCGGGAGGGGAACATTCAGTACTTC,CSVREGNIQYF
TRBV7-2,TRBJ2-1,16,NA,TRBD2,TGTGCCAGCAGCCCCGGTGGTGTTACGGGAGGCAATGAGCAGTTCTTC,CASSPGGVTGGNEQFF
TRBV6-1,TRBJ1-2,15,NA,TRBD1,TGTGCCAGCAGACGACAGGGCTCGTTTAACTATGGCTACACCTTC,CASRRQGSFNYGYTF
TRBV28,TRBJ2-1,14,NA,NA,TGTGCCAGCGCCCCCCCGAGCTCCTACAATGAGCAGTTCTTC,CASAPPSSYNEQFF
TRBV28,TRBJ2-3,15,NA,TRBD1,TGTGCCAGCAGGCCGACAGGGCCAAGCACAGATACGCAGTATTTT,CASRPTGPSTDTQYF
TRBV12-3/TRBV12-4,TRBJ1-2,12,NA,NA,TGTGCCAGCAGTTTCGTTCAGTATGGCTACACCTTC,CASSFVQYGYTF
TRBV5-4,TRBJ1-2,15,NA,TRBD1,TGTGCCAGCAGCTTGGAGAGGGACAGGGGTGCTGGCTACACCTTC,CASSLERDRGAGYTF
TRBV9,TRBJ2-1,16,NA,NA,TGTGCCAGCAGCGTAGGAGGCCAGCGGGCCTACAATGAGCAGTTCTTC,CASSVGGQRAYNEQFF
TRBV7-8,TRBJ2-1,15,NA,TRBD2,TGTGCCAGCAGCGACCCGCGGGGGAGTCCCAATGAGCAGTTCTTC,CASSDPRGSPNEQFF
TRBV9,TRBJ2-2,20,few,NA,TGTGCCAGCAGCCCACCCACTAGGACTAACAGCTTAACGAACACCGGGGAGCTGTTTTTT,CASSPPTRTNSLTNTGELFF
TRBV12-3/TRBV12-4,TRBJ1-1,13,NA,NA,TGTGCTAGCAGTTTAATGGGGGGAACTGAAGCTTTCTTT,CASSLMGGTEAFF
TRBV5-6,TRBJ1-2,12,few,NA,TGTGCCAGCGGAGGCGCTGCTTATGGCTACACCTTC,CASGGAAYGYTF
TRBV13,TRBJ2-7,17,NA,TRBD2,TGTGCCAGCAGCTTAGGGACTAGCGGGAGGTTTTCCTACGAGCAGTACTTC,CASSLGTSGRFSYEQYF
TRBV19,TRBJ2-3,13,NA,NA,TGTGCCAGTAGGCGCCTAGAAACAGATACGCAGTATTTT,CASRRLETDTQYF
TRBV29-1,TRBJ2-3,14,NA,NA,TGCAGCGTATCCGAGACTACTAGCACAGATACGCAGTATTTT,CSVSETTSTDTQYF
TRBV11-2,TRBJ2-1,18,NA,TRBD2,TGTGCCAGCAGCTCGCGACCGGGGGGAGGGACTACCTACAATGAGCAGTTCTTC,CASSSRPGGGTTYNEQFF
TRBV9,TRBJ1-1,15,once,TRBD1,TGTGCCAGCAGCGTGACAGGGGTAATGAACACTGAAGCTTTCTTT,CASSVTGVMNTEAFF
TRBV5-4,TRBJ1-3,18,few,NA,TGTGCCAGCAGCTTGGAGGGTGAGTGGGGCCTGGGTGGAAACACCATATATTTT,CASSLEGEWGLGGNTIYF
TRBV10-1,TRBJ2-3,16,NA,TRBD2,TGCGCCAGCAGTGATCCTAGCGGGGGGGCCCCAGATACGCAGTATTTT,CASSDPSGGAPDTQYF
TRBV6-1,TRBJ1-3,18,NA,NA,TGTGCCAGCAGTGAATTTCCCCAGCTACAGAACTCTGGAAACACCATATATTTT,CASSEFPQLQNSGNTIYF
TRBV30,TRBJ2-3,16,once,NA,TGTGCCTGGAGTAACGCCGTTGGGGGGTACACAGATACGCAGTATTTT,CAWSNAVGGYTDTQYF
TRBV13,TRBJ1-2,12,NA,TRBD1,TGTGCCAGCAGCCTTAGACAGGGTGGCTACACCTTC,CASSLRQGGYTF
TRBV5-1,TRBJ2-7,14,NA,NA,TGCGCCAGCAGCCTGGACGGAGGCTCCTACGAGCAGTACTTC,CASSLDGGSYEQYF
TRBV11-3,TRBJ1-1,14,NA,NA,TGTGCCAGCAGCTCCCGGGGGATAAACACTGAAGCTTTCTTT,CASSSRGINTEAFF
TRBV29-1,TRBJ2-3,13,few,TRBD1,TGCAGCGTGGGAGGACAGGGTAAGGATACGCAGTATTTT,CSVGGQGKDTQYF
TRBV14,TRBJ1-5,16,NA,NA,TGTGCCAGCAGCCAAGATGGGGGACTCGCCTATCAGCCCCAGCATTTT,CASSQDGGLAYQPQHF
TRBV5-4,TRBJ2-6,15,NA,NA,TGTGCCAGCAGCTTGAGTAGCTCTGGGGCCAACGTCCTGACTTTC,CASSLSSSGANVLTF
TRBV7-9,TRBJ2-3,16,NA,TRBD1,TGTGCCAGCAGCTTAGTTACGGGACAGTTCACAGATACGCAGTATTTT,CASSLVTGQFTDTQYF
TRBV18,TRBJ1-2,13,NA,TRBD1,TGTGCCAGCTCACCCACAGGGGACTATGGCTACACCTTC,CASSPTGDYGYTF
TRBV3-1/TRBV3-2,TRBJ1-5,17,NA,NA,TGTGCCAGCAGCCAAGCTTCTGGGGGAGGGGTAGGGCAGCCCCAGCATTTT,CASSQASGGGVGQPQHF
TRBV7-3,TRBJ2-1,15,once,TRBD2,TGTGCCAGCAGCCCTAGCGGGGGGGCTCTCAATGAGCAGTTCTTC,CASSPSGGALNEQFF
TRBV28,TRBJ2-7,16,few,NA,TGTGCCAGCAGAGGCCCGGGGGTGGGATCGGTCTACGAGCAGTACTTC,CASRGPGVGSVYEQYF
TRBV10-1,TRBJ1-2,14,NA,NA,TGCGCCAGCAGTCCCGGGATAAAGGGCTATGGCTACACCTTC,CASSPGIKGYGYTF
TRBV11-2,TRBJ2-1,14,large,TRBD2,TGTGCCACCTACCCCGGGACTAGGATCAATGAGCAGTTCTTC,CATYPGTRINEQFF